These 11 T cell receptor beta chains share one sample of origin, sequenced in a study of tumor-infiltrating lymphocytes in primary liver carcinoma. Co-extracting RNA and DNA was done with roughly 17-31 mg of unsorted bulk tissue as input. A constant-region primer served to make TCR beta cDNA from roughly 480 ng total RNA. Three nested multiplex PCR rounds, a slightly modified ARM-PCR, produced the libraries for TCR beta. Both of the initial two PCR rounds ran for approximately 10 cycles and employed TRBV1-TRBV30 forward primers alongside a C-beta reverse primer. TCRdb reprocessed the multiplex PCR reads via MiXCR and lists one record per CDR3 protein. The table records about 120,000 distinct CDR3 sequences, roughly three fifths of them present only once. Material: liver tumor tissue from sampling region 1. Described subset: tumor region T1, superior pole. The receptors here all came from a woman between 55 and 75 years old with primary liver carcinoma and hepatitis B virus infection.

Concerning this clonotype itself: A much larger clonotype is one base distant, so this may be a read error. The CDR3 DNA follows: TGTGCCTGGAGCGTCAACCGGGAGTATGGCTACACCTTC. Protein sequence: CAWSVNREYGYTF. This rearrangement joins TRBV30 to TRBJ1-2; D not certain. Per germline, CDR1 GTSNPN and CDR2 SVGIG (reference sequence). The CDR3 totals 13 residues. V lost 3 bases, J lost 5 bases, and 13 bases lay in between.

This clonotype appeared a few times. One junction end does not reproduce the germline sequence, and a read error may be involved. V gene TRBV5-5 combines with J gene TRBJ2-4; possibly TRBD1 for D (6 bases). The CDR3 contains 13 residues. The germline V gene has CDR1 SGHKS and CDR2 YYEKEE (reference sequence). In nucleotides, the CDR3 is TGTGTCAGCAGCCTCCACAGGGAAAACATTCAGTACTTC. Amino acids: CVSSLHRENIQYF.

About this clonotype: With a much larger clone just one base away, this may be a read error. The chain joins TRBV29-1 to TRBJ2-5, with a tentative D call TRBD1 (5 bases). There are 11 residues in the CDR3. Germline CDR1 reads SQVTM; CDR2 reads ANQGSEA. V lost 4 bases and J 5 bases, leaving 8 bases between the germline ends. DNA of the CDR3: TGCAGCGTTGGACAGATGGAGACCCAGTACTTC. Its protein product is CSVGQMETQYF.

This clonotype has a count of ten or more. The chain recombines TRBV12-3 or TRBV12-4 with TRBJ1-2, with 7 bases that match TRBD1. V shed 6 bases, J shed 0 bases, and the junction held 4 bases outside the gene matches. This CDR3 is 14 amino acids long. The CDR3 sequence is CASSGQAANYGYTF. Written as DNA, the CDR3 is TGTGCCAGCAGCGGACAGGCCGCTAACTATGGCTACACCTTC.

In the case of this clonotype: One base away lies a much larger clone, so this may be a sequencing read error. Here the CDR3 reads CASSHGGTSGGGGTAAQYF. The CDR3 nucleotides are TGTGCCAGCAGCCACGGCGGGACTAGCGGGGGAGGTGGCACAGCTGCGCAGTATTTT. The rearrangement joins TRBV4-2 to TRBJ2-3; 14 bases map to TRBD2. J lost 10 bases, V lost 3 bases, and 18 bases had no gene match. The germline CDR1 and CDR2 sequences are LGHNA and YNFKEQ. The CDR3 length is 19 residues.

This chain links TRBV7-9 with TRBJ2-3, with D hard to call. Trimming cost V 1 base and J 0 bases, with 8 bases left between them. The CDR3 sequence is 15 residues long. Per germline, CDR1 SEHNR and CDR2 FQNEAQ (reference sequence). In DNA form, the CDR3 reads TGTGCCAGCAGCTTAGATAGTTACAGCACAGATACGCAGTATTTT. It codes for CASSLDSYSTDTQYF. The full variable domain, its missing parts supplied by reference TRBV7-9 and TRBJ2-3, is DTGVSQNPRHKITKRGQNVTFRCDPISEHNRLYWYRQTLGQGPEFLTYFQNEAQLEKSRLLSDRFSAERPKGSFSTLEIQRTEQGDSAMYLCASSLDSYSTDTQYFGPGTRLTVL.

A word on this clonotype: The junction does not match germline at one end; this may be a read error. The chain carries TRBV10-2 and TRBJ1-2; a weak D match, TRBD1 (6 bases). This CDR3 region has 13 residues. Germline loops: CDR1 WSHSY, CDR2 SAAADI. In nucleotides, the CDR3 is TGCGCCAGCCGCAGGACAGCTAACTATGACTACACCTTC. It specifies CASRRTANYDYTF.

At least ten counts were recorded for this clonotype. This chain uses TRBV10-1 with TRBJ2-1, with D possibly TRBD1 on 5 matching bases. Per germline, CDR1 WNHNN and CDR2 SYGVQD (reference sequence). The CDR3 runs to 15 residues. Trimming removed 0 bases at V and 6 bases at J, with 12 bases between. The CDR3 spells CASSESGAGRNEQFF. DNA of the CDR3: TGCGCCAGCAGTGAGTCCGGTGCAGGGCGCAATGAGCAGTTCTTC.

The gene calls are TRBV28 and TRBJ2-7; 11 bases match TRBD2. Trimming at V came to 6 bases and at J to 13 bases, leaving 17 bases not matched to a gene. Germline CDR1 and CDR2: MDHEN and SYDVKM. The CDR3 is 15 residues long. The CDR3 DNA sequence: TGTGCCAGCAGGGCCGGGACTAGCGGTCTAGTGGGGCACTACTTC. As protein: CASRAGTSGLVGHYF.

As concerns this clonotype: This may stem from a read error, because a much larger clone lies one nucleotide away. The chain uses TRBV4-2 and TRBJ2-1, with 11 bases identical to TRBD2. Germline CDR1 is LGHNA and CDR2 is YNFKEQ. V gave up 4 bases and J gave up 6 bases; unmatched junction bases: 11. CDR3 length: 17 amino acids. The CDR3 loop reads CASSLSGRAVKANEQFF. CDR3 nucleotides: TGTGCCAGCAGCCTTAGCGGGAGGGCCGTGAAGGCCAATGAGCAGTTCTTC.

This clonotype showed up just a few times. Given a much more abundant clone one base away, this may be a read error. The rearrangement uses TRBV10-3 and TRBJ2-7; TRBD1 matches at 10 bases. Germline loops: CDR1 ENHRY, CDR2 SYGVKD. This CDR3 spans 17 amino acids. After removal of 2 bases from V and 3 bases from J, the junction contained 10 bases not matched to a gene. This CDR3 is CAISEGLGQGTNYEQYF. The CDR3 DNA is TGTGCCATCAGTGAGGGCCTGGGACAGGGGACCAACTACGAGCAGTACTTC.